This T cell receptor beta chain was profiled in a study of T cells in Graves' hyperthyroidism and ophthalmopathy. The CDR3 is 15 residues long. Looked up from germline, CDR1 is DFQATT and CDR2 is SNEGSKA (reference sequence). Recently diagnosed hyperthyroidism of less than 2 months' duration affected patients aged 18 to 65. Patients were excluded for uncontrolled infection, other autoimmune disease, pregnancy or lactation. Over 9 ml of fresh peripheral blood supplied the PBMCs. TCR beta CDR3 regions were amplified from RNA. First-round RT-PCR targeting the TCR CDR3 was performed with the HTBI primer set. TCRdb re-called the multiplex PCR reads through MiXCR, storing one row per CDR3 protein. The sample holds fewer than 600,000 distinct CDR3 sequences; 12% to 15% are singletons and the top ten take around 14%. For this clonotype: Its antigen is currently unknown. One junction end disagrees with the germline gene, perhaps due to a read error.

Overall study results and limits: Most expanded thyroid clonotypes above 0.001 also appeared in blood.

The genes are TRBV20-1 and TRBJ2-7; 12 positions match TRBD2. The receptor's source is a woman in her forties with Graves' hyperthyroidism. Sequencing was performed on blood. The CDR3 here is CSASGTSGFSSEQYF. The CDR3 nucleotides are TGCAGTGCTAGTGGGACTAGCGGGTTTTCCTCCGAGCAGTACTTC.